This is a list of T cell receptor beta chains from one sample in a study of blood T cells in healthy people across ages. One entry per CDR3 protein results from TCRdb running MiXCR on the 5' RACE reads. In the table there are around 1,000,000 distinct CDR3 sequences, under 30% of which are singletons. These records were also assigned to another study, of T cells of mothers and their children.

Sequenced: blood. Receptor source: a girl aged 2 to 10 in good health. Each CDR3 is given with its conserved first and last residue. D genes are given only for firm matches. Clone size is shown for a subset of rows, as once, few, many or a class of expanded clone.

d_call | j_call | v_call | clone_size | cdr3_nt | cdr3_aa
. | TRBJ1-1 | TRBV7-9 | . | TGTGCCAGCAGCCGGGACGGGGAGACTGAAGCTTTCTTT | CASSRDGETEAFF
TRBD1 | TRBJ1-3 | TRBV7-3 | . | TGTGCCAGCAGCTTAGAGGGGGCGAGGTCTGGAAACACCATATATTTT | CASSLEGARSGNTIYF
. | TRBJ2-5 | TRBV20-1 | . | TGCAGTGCTCCTCGCCGACAGTTCCAAGAGACCCAGTACTTC | CSAPRRQFQETQYF
. | TRBJ2-5 | TRBV6-1 | few | TGTGCCAGCGAGCCCCTATACCAAGAGACCCAGTACTTC | CASEPLYQETQYF
. | TRBJ1-2 | TRBV20-1 | few | TGCAGTGCGAGACGACAGACTAACTATGGCTACACCTTC | CSARRQTNYGYTF
TRBD2 | TRBJ2-1 | TRBV5-6 | . | TGTGCCAGCAGCCGGTCGATAAACAGGGAACTAGCGGCCTACAATGAGCAGTTCTTC | CASSRSINRELAAYNEQFF
TRBD1 | TRBJ2-6 | TRBV7-9 | . | TGTGCCAGTCAGGGGGTGATCTCTGGGGCCAACGTCCTGACTTTC | CASQGVISGANVLTF
. | TRBJ2-1 | TRBV28 | . | TGTGCCAGCAGTTCCGCCGGGACAAACAATGAGCAGTTCTTC | CASSSAGTNNEQFF
TRBD2 | TRBJ2-7 | TRBV29-1 | few | TGCAGCGTGAGGGGGACTAGCGTGTCGCGGGAGCAGTACTTC | CSVRGTSVSREQYF
. | TRBJ2-1 | TRBV12-3/TRBV12-4 | many | TGTGCCAGCAGTCAACGAGGGGGGGTGAACAATGAGCAGTTCTTC | CASSQRGGVNNEQFF
TRBD2 | TRBJ2-5 | TRBV12-3/TRBV12-4 | few | TGTGCCAGCAACTCTGCCGGGGGAGGGCCATGGGAGACCCAGTACTTC | CASNSAGGGPWETQYF
. | TRBJ1-5 | TRBV5-6 | . | TGTGCCAGCAGCTTGGCTCCTGCAGGGTGGGTTCAGCCCCAGCATTTT | CASSLAPAGWVQPQHF
TRBD1 | TRBJ2-1 | TRBV4-3 | . | TGCGCCAGCAGCCCTGGACAGGGTGAGAATGAGCAGTTCTTC | CASSPGQGENEQFF
. | TRBJ1-5 | TRBV9 | once | TGTGCCAGCAGCCCGGGGAGCGACAATCAGCCCCAGCATTTT | CASSPGSDNQPQHF
. | TRBJ1-1 | TRBV29-1 | few | TGCAGCGTTGAAGACCTACAGCCTACCGGCCGGGGACGTGAAGCTTTCTTT | CSVEDLQPTGRGREAFF
. | TRBJ1-1 | TRBV29-1 | few | TGCAGCGTTGCTTTTGTGGTGAAGAACACTGAAGCTTTCTTT | CSVAFVVKNTEAFF
TRBD1 | TRBJ2-1 | TRBV20-1 | few | TGCAGTGCTAGACGCCCTCGACAGGGAACGGGGTACAATGAGCAGTTCTTC | CSARRPRQGTGYNEQFF
. | TRBJ2-1 | TRBV24-1 | . | TGTGCCACCCAAAAAAGCAGCTCCTACAATGAGCAGTTCTTC | CATQKSSSYNEQFF
. | TRBJ1-1 | TRBV29-1 | . | TGCAGCGTTTACGATAGACAAGCTTTCTTT | CSVYDRQAFF
TRBD2 | TRBJ2-7 | TRBV20-1 | . | TGCAGTGCAGCAGGGACTAGCGGGAGGGCCAACGAGCAGTACTTC | CSAAGTSGRANEQYF
. | TRBJ1-3 | TRBV6-2/TRBV6-3 | . | TGTGCCAGCAGCCCTAAAGTCGACTCTGGAAACACCATATATTTT | CASSPKVDSGNTIYF
. | TRBJ2-1 | TRBV11-3 | . | TGTGCCAGCGCCCCCAGGACGGCGCCTAACAATGAGCAGTTCTTC | CASAPRTAPNNEQFF
TRBD2 | TRBJ2-3 | TRBV12-3/TRBV12-4 | once | TGTGCCAGCACCCCGGGACTAGCCAGAGAGGGCGCAGATACGCAGTATTTT | CASTPGLAREGADTQYF
. | TRBJ2-6 | TRBV9 | . | TGTGCCAGCAGCGTAGAAATCGGTGGGGCCAACGTCCTGACTTTC | CASSVEIGGANVLTF
. | TRBJ2-5 | TRBV20-1 | few | TGCAGTGCTAGAGATATGGAGACCCAGTACTTC | CSARDMETQYF
. | TRBJ2-5 | TRBV10-2 | . | TGCGCCAGCAGAGAAGATCCGGGCCCAGGGGAGACCCAGTACTTC | CASREDPGPGETQYF
. | TRBJ2-7 | TRBV6-5 | . | TGTGCCAGCAGGTCAACGGGGGGCCTAACCTACGAGCAGTACTTC | CASRSTGGLTYEQYF
TRBD1 | TRBJ2-3 | TRBV7-9 | . | TGTGCCAGCAGCTTAGACGGGACAGGGCGACCCACAGATACGCAGTATTTT | CASSLDGTGRPTDTQYF
. | TRBJ1-1 | TRBV7-8 | . | TGTGCCAGCAGCTTATGGTCTGGCCCCACTGAAGCTTTCTTT | CASSLWSGPTEAFF
TRBD1 | TRBJ2-7 | TRBV29-1 | few | TGCAGCGTTTACACCCGGGACAGCTCCTACGAGCAGTACTTC | CSVYTRDSSYEQYF
TRBD2 | TRBJ2-2 | TRBV29-1 | . | TGCAGCGTTGAAGCGGGGGGCACCGGGGAGCTGTTTTTT | CSVEAGGTGELFF
. | TRBJ2-1 | TRBV7-2 | . | TGTGCCAGCAGCTTAGAATTTGGCAGTCCCAGACCCGAGCAGTTCTTC | CASSLEFGSPRPEQFF
TRBD1 | TRBJ2-5 | TRBV6-5 | . | TGTACCAGCAGTCCTGGGACAGGGGAAGGGGAGACCCAGTACTTC | CTSSPGTGEGETQYF
. | TRBJ2-1 | TRBV7-9 | . | TGTGCCAGCAGCTTACGGGGGAAGTATAGTAATGAGCAGTTCTTC | CASSLRGKYSNEQFF
. | TRBJ2-7 | TRBV5-1 | few | TGCGCCAGGGAGGATTCGGGGATCCACGAGCAGTACTTC | CAREDSGIHEQYF
. | TRBJ2-7 | TRBV4-1 | few | TGCGCCAGCAGCCAAGCGAAGGGTGGGAATTACGAGCAGTACTTC | CASSQAKGGNYEQYF
TRBD2 | TRBJ2-7 | TRBV7-2 | . | TGTGCCAGCAGCTCCGTAGCGGGAGTCTTTTTCTACGAGCAGTACTTC | CASSSVAGVFFYEQYF
. | TRBJ2-7 | TRBV10-3 | . | TGTGCCACTGGGGGGGACAAGGGCGTGAGCGAGCAGTACTTC | CATGGDKGVSEQYF
. | TRBJ2-1 | TRBV28 | . | TGTGCCAGCTCCCCTGACTTAACAGGGTTGGGCAATGAGCAGTTCTTC | CASSPDLTGLGNEQFF
TRBD1 | TRBJ1-2 | TRBV12-3/TRBV12-4 | . | TGCACGACAGGGGGCGCCTGGGGCTACACCTTC | CTTGGAWGYTF
. | TRBJ1-1 | TRBV3-1 | few | TGTGCCAGCAGCCAAGGGTCGGCCAGCACTGAAGCTTTCTTT | CASSQGSASTEAFF
. | TRBJ2-1 | TRBV28 | few | TGTGCCAGCAGTTCATACCCTCTTCGAGGGCAGCAGGATGAGCAGTTCTTC | CASSSYPLRGQQDEQFF
. | TRBJ1-5 | TRBV28 | . | TGTGCCAGCACCCCGATGGGGGATCAGCACCAGCATTTT | CASTPMGDQHQHF
. | TRBJ1-1 | TRBV25-1 | few | TGTGCCAGCAGTGAATACGGAGGGAACACTGAAGCTTTCTTT | CASSEYGGNTEAFF
TRBD1 | TRBJ1-5 | TRBV24-1 | . | TGTGCCACCAGACAGGGGAGCAATCAGCCCCAGCATTTT | CATRQGSNQPQHF
. | TRBJ2-1 | TRBV3-1 | . | TGTGCCAGCAGCCAAGAAACCTACAATGAGCAGTTCTTC | CASSQETYNEQFF
. | TRBJ1-2 | TRBV29-1 | few | TGCAGCTCCCAGGGAAGCGGAGTTGACCCCCTCTTC | CSSQGSGVDPLF
TRBD2 | TRBJ2-3 | TRBV9 | few | TGTGCCAGCAGCGACCGGGAGGGGAGCACAGATACGCAGTATTTT | CASSDREGSTDTQYF
TRBD2 | TRBJ2-3 | TRBV12-3/TRBV12-4 | few | TGTGCCAGCATTCCAACGGGAGGGATCAGTCGCACAGATACGCAGTATTTT | CASIPTGGISRTDTQYF
. | TRBJ1-1 | TRBV28 | . | TGTGCCAGCAGTCAACCAGCGACAGATTCAGCTTTCTTT | CASSQPATDSAFF
TRBD1 | TRBJ1-5 | TRBV20-1 | few | TGCAGTGCTAGAGTAGGGACAGGGAATGGACAGCCCCAGCATTTT | CSARVGTGNGQPQHF
. | TRBJ2-3 | TRBV7-9 | . | TGTGCCAGCAGCTTAGCTTCTGCAGATACGCAGTATTTT | CASSLASADTQYF
. | TRBJ2-4 | TRBV12-3/TRBV12-4 | . | TGTGCCAGCAGTTACTCCCCCCGCTTGGAGTACTTC | CASSYSPRLEYF